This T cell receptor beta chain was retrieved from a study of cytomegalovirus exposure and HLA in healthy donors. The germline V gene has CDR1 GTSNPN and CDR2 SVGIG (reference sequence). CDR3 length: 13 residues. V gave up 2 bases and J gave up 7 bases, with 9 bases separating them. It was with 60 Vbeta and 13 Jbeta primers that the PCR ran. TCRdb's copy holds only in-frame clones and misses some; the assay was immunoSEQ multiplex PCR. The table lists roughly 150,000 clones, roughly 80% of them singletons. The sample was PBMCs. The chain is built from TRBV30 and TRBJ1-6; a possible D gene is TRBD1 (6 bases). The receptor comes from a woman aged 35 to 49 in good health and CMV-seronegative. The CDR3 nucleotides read TGTGCCTGGAGTCAGGGGTCCAATTCACCCCTCCACTTT. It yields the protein CAWSQGSNSPLHF.